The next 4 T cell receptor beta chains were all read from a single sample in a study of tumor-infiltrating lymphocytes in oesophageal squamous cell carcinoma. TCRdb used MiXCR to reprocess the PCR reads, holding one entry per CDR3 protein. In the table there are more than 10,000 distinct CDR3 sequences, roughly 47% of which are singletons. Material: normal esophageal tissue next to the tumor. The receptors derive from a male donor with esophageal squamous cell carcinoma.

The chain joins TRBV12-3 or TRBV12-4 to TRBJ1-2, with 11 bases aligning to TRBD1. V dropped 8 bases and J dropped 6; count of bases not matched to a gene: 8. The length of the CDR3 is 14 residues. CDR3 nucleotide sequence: TGTGCCAGCTTAACTCAGGGACAGGGGGATGGCTACACCTTC. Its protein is CASLTQGQGDGYTF.

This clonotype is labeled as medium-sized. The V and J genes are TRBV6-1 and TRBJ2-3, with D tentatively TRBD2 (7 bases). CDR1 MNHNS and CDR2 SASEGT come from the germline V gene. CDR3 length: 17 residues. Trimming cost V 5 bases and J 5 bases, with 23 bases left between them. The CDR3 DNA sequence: TGTGCCAGCAGTCCTCAGTTGGGGGGGGCTAAGAGAGATACGCAGTATTTT. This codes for CASSPQLGGAKRDTQYF.

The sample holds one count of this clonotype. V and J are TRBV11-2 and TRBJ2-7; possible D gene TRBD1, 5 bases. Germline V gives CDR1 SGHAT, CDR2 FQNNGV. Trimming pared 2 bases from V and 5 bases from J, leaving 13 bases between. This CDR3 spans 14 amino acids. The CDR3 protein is CASSLILRGNEQYF. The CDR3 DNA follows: TGTGCCAGCAGCTTAATATTAAGGGGAAACGAGCAGTACTTC.

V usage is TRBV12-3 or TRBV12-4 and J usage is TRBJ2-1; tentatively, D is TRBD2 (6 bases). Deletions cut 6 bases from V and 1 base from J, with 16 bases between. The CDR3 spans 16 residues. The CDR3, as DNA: TGTGCCAGCAGACTATTGCGGGAACTTTCCTACAATGAGCAGTTCTTC. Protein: CASRLLRELSYNEQFF.